Shown below are 31 T cell receptor beta chains from a single sample sequenced in a study of blood T cells in healthy people across ages. The authors ran a second PCR of roughly 6 to 11 cycles using a sample-barcoded 5' primer and a J-beta primer mix. Each CDR3 protein gets one entry after TCRdb re-called the 5' RACE reads with MiXCR. The sample has 1.5 million or so distinct CDR3 sequences, 40% to 50% seen once; the top ten hold less than 8%. The sequencing input was blood. The source of these receptors is a woman between 18 and 30 years old in good health.

This clonotype has a handful of counts. The chain joins TRBV25-1 to TRBJ1-2, with 7 nucleotides matching TRBD1. The trim removed 1 base at V and 1 base at J, leaving 6 bases unmatched. The CDR3 totals 16 residues. CDR1 and CDR2 (germline): MGHDK, SYGVNS. This CDR3 reads CASSEFRGLSNYGYTF. The CDR3 DNA reads as TGTGCCAGCAGTGAATTTAGGGGGCTTAGTAACTATGGCTACACCTTC.

The J gene is TRBJ2-1, the V gene TRBV5-6; D unresolved. CDR1 is SGHDT and CDR2 is YYEEEE in the germline V gene. V shed 4 bases and J shed 4 bases, with 9 bases lying between them. The CDR3 totals 13 residues. In DNA, the CDR3 is TGTGCCAGCAGCCCGGACCAGTACAATGAGCAGTTCTTC. The encoded protein is CASSPDQYNEQFF.

This clonotype was found a few times. The gene calls are TRBV29-1 and TRBJ2-7, with 9 positions matching TRBD2. The J segment lost 7 bases and the V segment lost 3 bases, leaving 13 bases of the junction unmatched. The CDR3 runs to 15 residues. Looked up from germline, CDR1 is SQVTM and CDR2 is ANQGSEA. The CDR3, as DNA: TGCAGCGTTGATGGCCTAGCGGGAACCTACAATGAGCAGTACTTC. It codes for CSVDGLAGTYNEQYF.

The chain uses TRBV7-9 and TRBJ1-2, with D possibly matching TRBD1 (6 bases). In germline, CDR1 is SEHNR, CDR2 FQNEAQ (reference sequence). The CDR3 extends over 14 amino acids. Trimming cost V 8 bases and J 7 bases, with 20 bases left between them. The CDR3 DNA is TGTGCCAGCTTAAGGGGGACCACCGGGGGTGGCTACACCTTC. It codes for CASLRGTTGGGYTF.

This clonotype was picked up many times. The V call is TRBV7-2, the J call TRBJ2-5; D remains unclear. Germline loops: CDR1 SGHTA, CDR2 FQGNSA. The CDR3 extends over 13 amino acids. V was cut by 2 bases and J by 0 bases, with 4 bases left in between. The CDR3 DNA reads TGTGCCAGCAGCTTAACGTACCAAGAGACCCAGTACTTC. Its translation is CASSLTYQETQYF.

The V call is TRBV5-1, the J call TRBJ1-3; D unresolved. The CDR3 consists of 16 residues. Per germline, CDR1 SGHRS and CDR2 YFSETQ. The germline V and J ends were trimmed by 5 bases and 0 bases, with 15 bases remaining between them. Written as DNA, the CDR3 is TGCGCCAGCAGAGAGACGGCTACCTTCTCTGGAAACACCATATATTTT. It is translated as CASRETATFSGNTIYF.

This clonotype has a handful of counts. J is TRBJ1-2 and V is TRBV5-1; no firm D call. CDR3 length equals 16 residues. Trimming stripped 4 bases from V and 5 bases from J, with 21 bases between. Germline CDR1 and CDR2: SGHRS and YFSETQ. The CDR3 nucleotides are TGCGCCAGCAGCGGAGAACCTACCGGGCCCTTGTATGGCTACACCTTC. Protein sequence: CASSGEPTGPLYGYTF.

The gene calls are TRBV12-3 or TRBV12-4 and TRBJ2-7; 7 nucleotides align to TRBD2. After removal of 5 bases from V and 3 bases from J, the junction contained 10 bases not matched to a gene. The CDR3 is made up of 15 amino acids. The CDR3 DNA reads TGTGCCAGCAGTAGGGGACGAGCGGGAATCTACGAGCAGTACTTC. It specifies CASSRGRAGIYEQYF.

This chain links TRBV6-6 with TRBJ2-3; TRBD2 agrees at 13 bases. Per germline, CDR1 MNHNY and CDR2 SVGAGI (reference sequence). CDR3 length: 17 amino acids. Losses at the gene ends were 3 bases for V and 14 bases for J; bases not matched to a gene: 17. CDR3 loop: CASSYDRLAGGQNYGYF. The CDR3 DNA sequence: TGTGCCAGCAGTTATGACCGACTAGCGGGAGGTCAAAATTACGGGTATTTT.

J is TRBJ2-5 and V is TRBV15; D not resolved. The CDR3 is 13 amino acids. Germline assignment: CDR1 LNHNV and CDR2 YYDKDF (reference sequence). Trimming took 6 bases from V and 5 from J, leaving 13 bases between them. CDR3: CATRERTEETQYF. The CDR3 coding sequence is TGTGCCACCAGAGAGCGAACCGAGGAGACCCAGTACTTC.

This clonotype was counted a few times. The rearrangement joins TRBV20-1 to TRBJ1-5; D gene uncertain. Between the trimmed V and J ends, which lost 3 bases and 2 bases, there was a span of 5 bases. This CDR3 spans 12 amino acids. CDR1 and CDR2 from the germline V gene are DFQATT and SNEGSKA (reference sequence). The DNA of the CDR3 is TGCAGTGCTAGGCAGGGCAATCAGCCCCAGCATTTT. Translation gives CSARQGNQPQHF.

On this clonotype itself: This sequence may be a read error, since a much larger clone differs from it by one base. The chain is built from TRBV29-1 and TRBJ2-3; possibly TRBD1 for D (5 bases). The CDR3 loop spans 12 amino acids. The germline V gene encodes CDR1 SQVTM and CDR2 ANQGSEA. Here the CDR3 DNA reads TGCAGCGTAACAGGCAGCATAGATACGCAGTATTTT. Amino acid sequence: CSVTGSIDTQYF.

The CDR3 is CSVGVGYEQYF. Here the CDR3 DNA reads TGCAGTGTAGGGGTCGGCTACGAGCAGTACTTC. The gene calls are TRBV20-1 and TRBJ2-7, with D possibly matching TRBD1 (5 bases). In germline, CDR1 is DFQATT, CDR2 SNEGSKA (reference sequence). Trimming pared 7 bases from V and 3 bases from J, leaving 10 bases between. This CDR3 has 11 amino acids.

The V gene is TRBV29-1, the J gene TRBJ2-1; no reliable D call. The CDR3 is 9 residues long. Per germline, CDR1 SQVTM and CDR2 ANQGSEA. The V and J ends lost 3 bases and 8 bases respectively, with 2 bases between them. CDR3 amino acids: CSVDYEQFF. The CDR3 DNA sequence: TGCAGCGTTGATTATGAGCAGTTCTTC.

This clonotype occurred a few times. This rearrangement joins TRBV9 to TRBJ1-2; the D gene is possibly TRBD1 (6 bases). This CDR3 spans 17 amino acids. In germline, CDR1 is SGDLS, CDR2 YYNGEE. Trimming took 4 bases from V and 5 from J, leaving 24 bases between them. For the CDR3, the DNA is TGTGCCAGCAGCCCCGAGGGGCAGGGGACCCCCGAGTATGGCTACACCTTC. Residues: CASSPEGQGTPEYGYTF.

The gene calls are TRBV6-6 and TRBJ2-5; 7 bases map to TRBD1. The CDR3 loop spans 14 amino acids. J lost 4 bases, V lost 6 bases, and 8 bases had no gene match. Germline V gives CDR1 MNHNY, CDR2 SVGAGI (reference sequence). The CDR3 reads CASSQLGGVETQYF. CDR3 DNA: TGTGCCAGCAGCCAACTAGGGGGCGTAGAGACCCAGTACTTC.

The rearrangement joins TRBV4-1 to TRBJ1-2; no clear D gene. Germline loops: CDR1 MGHRA, CDR2 YSYEKL. The CDR3 is 13 residues long. With 3 bases removed from V and 6 bases from J, the gap between germline ends came to 11 bases. CDR3 loop: CASSQQGLDGYTF. The DNA for the CDR3 is TGCGCCAGCAGCCAGCAAGGGCTGGATGGCTACACCTTC.

The table lists this clonotype with a few counts. The rearrangement links TRBV12-3 or TRBV12-4 to TRBJ2-7, with a tentative D call TRBD2 (5 bases). The J call may be mistaken, given a closer DNA end match to TRBJ2-4. This CDR3 contains 13 residues. CDR3 nucleotides: TGTGCCAGCAGTTTAGAGAGGGCGTACATTCAGTACTTC. This codes for CASSLERAYIQYF.

This sequence joins TRBV7-9 and TRBJ2-5; 11 nucleotides line up with TRBD2. From germline, CDR1 is SEHNR and CDR2 FQNEAQ (reference sequence). There are 15 residues in the CDR3. V shed 5 bases and J 3 bases; nucleotides not matched to a gene: 5. The CDR3 loop is CASSKGLAAKETQYF. In DNA, the CDR3 is TGTGCCAGCAGCAAGGGACTAGCGGCCAAAGAGACCCAGTACTTC.

This clonotype was seen more than once but under ten times. This chain connects TRBV6-1 to TRBJ2-1, with 8 bases lining up with TRBD2. CDR3 length equals 15 residues. J lost 2 bases, V lost 3 bases, and 3 bases had no gene match. From germline, CDR1 is MNHNS and CDR2 SASEGT. This CDR3 reads CASSEGGLAYNEQFF. The CDR3 region has the DNA TGTGCCAGCAGTGAGGGGGGACTAGCCTACAATGAGCAGTTCTTC.

The rearrangement uses TRBV4-1 and TRBJ2-3; 8 bases match TRBD2. The CDR3 runs to 15 residues. Trimming removed 0 bases from V and 6 bases from J; junction bases left unmatched: 5. In germline, CDR1 is MGHRA, CDR2 YSYEKL. The CDR3 nucleotides read TGCGCCAGCAGCCAAGATGGGGCTAGCGGGGATACGCAGTATTTT. Translating it yields CASSQDGASGDTQYF.

V usage is TRBV7-2 and J usage is TRBJ2-7; a possible D gene is TRBD1 (5 bases). V was cut by 6 bases and J by 7 bases, with 16 bases left in between. CDR1 and CDR2 from the germline V gene are SGHTA and FQGNSA. The CDR3 length is 13 residues. Here the CDR3 DNA reads TGTGCCAGCAGTCCCCGGACACTGCCGGAGCAGTACTTC. This translates into CASSPRTLPEQYF. The complete variable domain, with remaining parts taken from reference TRBV7-2 and TRBJ2-7, reads GAGVSQSPSNKVTEKGKDVELRCDPISGHTALYWYRQSLGQGLEFLIYFQGNSAPDKSGLPSDRFSAERTGGSVSTLTIQRTQQEDSAVYLCASSPRTLPEQYFGPGTRLTVT.

This clonotype was seen a few times. This rearrangement joins TRBV12-3 or TRBV12-4 to TRBJ2-7; D gene unclear. This CDR3 is 16 amino acids long. Trimming left V 5 bases short and J 0 bases short, with 17 bases between. The CDR3: CASSPDQTRSSYEQYF. The CDR3 coding sequence is TGTGCCAGCAGTCCGGACCAAACCCGGAGCTCCTACGAGCAGTACTTC.

In regard to this clonotype: The germline gene is not matched at one end of the junction; a read error may be the cause. The genes are TRBV3-1 and TRBJ2-4, with 8 positions matching TRBD2. The CDR3 covers 15 residues. The V gene's germline CDR1 is LGHDT and CDR2 YNNKEL (reference sequence). In DNA form, the CDR3 reads TGTGCCGGCAGTCGGACTAGCTATGGCAAAAACATTCAGTACTTC. Its protein is CAGSRTSYGKNIQYF.

The sample holds a few counts of this clonotype. The J gene is TRBJ2-7, the V gene TRBV12-3 or TRBV12-4; D is tentatively TRBD1 or TRBD2 (5 bases each). V was trimmed by 4 bases and J by 3 bases, leaving 13 bases between them. The CDR3 is made up of 14 amino acids. The CDR3 protein is CASSSHRDLYEQYF. CDR3 nucleotide sequence: TGTGCCAGCAGTTCACACCGGGACCTCTACGAGCAGTACTTC.

This clonotype was seen a few times. The chain employs TRBV9 and TRBJ1-6, with D possibly matching TRBD1 (5 bases). CDR3 length: 15 residues. Looked up from germline, CDR1 is SGDLS and CDR2 is YYNGEE. V was clipped by 0 bases and J by 7 bases, with 11 bases between them. The CDR3: CASSVAEGRNSPLHF. CDR3 nucleotide sequence: TGTGCCAGCAGCGTAGCTGAGGGGAGAAATTCACCCCTCCACTTT. The whole variable domain, filled in from reference TRBV9 and TRBJ1-6, reads DSGVTQTPKHLITATGQRVTLRCSPRSGDLSVYWYQQSLDQGLQFLIQYYNGEERAKGNILERFSAQQFPDLHSELNLSSLELGDSALYFCASSVAEGRNSPLHFGNGTRLTVT.

The chain links TRBV7-2 to TRBJ2-3; D is possibly TRBD2 (6 bases). This CDR3 has 16 amino acids. Germline V gene data show CDR1 as SGHTA and CDR2 as FQGNSA. Trimming removed 7 bases at V and 6 bases at J, with 23 bases between. DNA for the CDR3: TGTGCCAGCACCGAGCGGGCACTAGCTTCACTGGATACGCAGTATTTT. It is translated as CASTERALASLDTQYF.

CDR3 protein: CASSTGQGNYGYTF. The CDR3 nucleotides read TGTGCCAGCAGCACCGGACAGGGGAACTATGGCTACACCTTC. The chain is built from TRBV7-2 and TRBJ1-2; 9 bases fit TRBD1. CDR1 is SGHTA, CDR2 FQGNSA, per germline. CDR3 length: 14 residues. V shed 5 bases, J shed 2 bases, and the junction held 3 bases outside the gene matches.

The V call is TRBV7-9, the J call TRBJ1-2; D might be TRBD1 (6 bases). Germline CDR1 SEHNR, CDR2 FQNEAQ (reference sequence). The CDR3 loop spans 15 amino acids. V was clipped by 8 bases and J by 1 base, with 17 bases between them. The CDR3 bases are TGTGCCAGCCCCCTCGGGGACACTGTTAACTATGGCTACACCTTC. Protein: CASPLGDTVNYGYTF.

This chain uses TRBV4-1 with TRBJ2-3; D might be TRBD2 (6 bases). Germline V gene data show CDR1 as MGHRA and CDR2 as YSYEKL. V gave up 0 bases and J gave up 5 bases, with 24 bases separating them. This CDR3 spans 19 amino acids. CDR3 residues: CASSQDLHPPWGEQDTQYF. The CDR3, as DNA: TGCGCCAGCAGCCAAGATCTTCATCCCCCTTGGGGGGAGCAAGATACGCAGTATTTT.

This clonotype was seen many times. This sequence joins TRBV29-1 and TRBJ2-6; tentatively, D is TRBD1 (6 bases). Germline CDR1 reads SQVTM; CDR2 reads ANQGSEA. This CDR3 has 11 residues. Trimming removed 6 bases at V and 8 bases at J, with 8 bases between. The CDR3 DNA follows: TGCAGCGTACAGGGTCCCAACGTCCTGACTTTC. Translation: CSVQGPNVLTF. The full variable domain, its missing parts supplied by reference TRBV29-1 and TRBJ2-6, is SAVISQKPSRDICQRGTSLTIQCQVDSQVTMMFWYRQQPGQSLTLIATANQGSEATYESGFVIDKFPISRPNLTFSTLTVSNMSPEDSSIYLCSVQGPNVLTFGAGSRLTVL.